These 27 T cell receptor beta chains came from one sample sequenced in a study of cytomegalovirus exposure and HLA in healthy donors. PCR primers comprised 60 Vbeta and 13 Jbeta primers. Data came from immunoSEQ multiplex PCR; TCRdb stores just in-frame clones and leaves some out. The sample has about 180,000 clones; 75% to 85% are singletons. Material: PBMCs. The receptors derive from a man aged 18 to 30 in good health and CMV-seronegative.

The J gene is TRBJ1-1, the V gene TRBV6-1; weak D call: TRBD1 (5 bases). The CDR3 extends over 14 amino acids. The germline CDR1 and CDR2 sequences are MNHNS and SASEGT. The V gene lost 5 bases and the J gene lost 2 bases, with 12 bases spanning the gap. CDR3 amino acids: CASSLDGQNTEAFF. In nucleotides, the CDR3 is TGTGCCAGCAGTTTAGACGGACAAAACACTGAAGCTTTCTTT.

The rearrangement joins TRBV20-1 to TRBJ2-1; the D gene is possibly TRBD2 (5 bases). V lost 6 bases and J 7 bases, leaving 10 bases between the germline ends. This CDR3 has 11 residues. The V gene's germline CDR1 is DFQATT and CDR2 SNEGSKA (reference sequence). This CDR3 reads CSAPDSNEQFF. CDR3 bases: TGCAGTGCCCCGGACTCAAATGAGCAGTTCTTC.

The CDR3 DNA follows: TGTGCCGGAAAAAGGAGGGGACAGGGGGTCGAGCAGTACTTC. It specifies CAGKRRGQGVEQYF. This chain uses TRBV30 with TRBJ2-7, with 11 bases aligning to TRBD1. V shed 8 bases and J 6 bases; nucleotides not matched to a gene: 12. The CDR3 length is 14 residues. Looked up from germline, CDR1 is GTSNPN and CDR2 is SVGIG (reference sequence).

This chain connects TRBV27 to TRBJ1-2, with a possible D match to TRBD1 (5 bases). The germline gives CDR1 MNHEY, CDR2 SMNVEV (reference sequence). Trimming left V 3 bases short and J 8 bases short, with 13 bases between. The CDR3 extends over 13 amino acids. The CDR3 sequence: CASSFSGEGGYTF. CDR3 DNA sequence: TGTGCCAGCAGTTTTTCCGGGGAGGGGGGCTACACCTTC.

The chain combines TRBV5-1 with TRBJ1-6; D is unresolved. The CDR3 contains 13 residues. Germline CDR1 and CDR2: SGHRS and YFSETQ. Trimming removed 4 bases from V and 4 bases from J, with 6 bases in between. The CDR3 is CASSREYNSPLHF. The CDR3 DNA is TGCGCCAGCAGCCGGGAATATAATTCACCCCTCCACTTT. The variable domain in full, completed from reference TRBV5-1 and TRBJ1-6, reads KAGVTQTPRYLIKTRGQQVTLSCSPISGHRSVSWYQQTPGQGLQFLFEYFSETQRNKGNFPGRFSGRQFSNSRSEMNVSTLELGDSALYLCASSREYNSPLHFGNGTRLTVT.

This chain joins TRBV11-2 and TRBJ1-1; D remains unclear. CDR1 and CDR2 from the germline V gene are SGHAT and FQNNGV. This CDR3 comprises 14 residues. Trimming took off 5 bases at V and 5 bases at J, with 15 bases between the two ends. The CDR3 region is CASSPPGRGTEAFF. Written as DNA, the CDR3 is TGTGCCAGCAGCCCCCCAGGCCGTGGAACTGAAGCTTTCTTT.

The rearrangement uses TRBV9 and TRBJ1-2; 10 bases line up with TRBD1. Germline lookup yields CDR1 SGDLS and CDR2 YYNGEE. The CDR3 is 15 amino acids. V gave up 2 bases and J gave up 4 bases; unmatched junction bases: 5. This CDR3 is CASSVGGQGIYGYTF. As DNA, the CDR3 is TGTGCCAGCAGCGTGGGGGGACAGGGGATCTATGGCTACACCTTC.

The chain combines TRBV11-2 with TRBJ2-6, with D perhaps matching TRBD1 (6 bases). The CDR3 has 18 amino acids. Germline values: CDR1 SGHAT, CDR2 FQNNGV. V dropped 5 bases and J dropped 0 bases, with 17 bases sitting between them. The DNA for the CDR3 is TGTGCCAGCAGCCGTTTGGGGGCAGGGATCTCTGGGGCCAACGTCCTGACTTTC. It is translated as CASSRLGAGISGANVLTF.

The sample holds a few counts of this clone. The rearrangement uses TRBV27 and TRBJ2-2; D gene ambiguous. The V and J ends lost 6 bases and 0 bases respectively, with 5 bases between them. This CDR3 comprises 13 residues. Germline CDR1 reads MNHEY; CDR2 reads SMNVEV (reference sequence). This CDR3 reads CASRSSNTGELFF. The DNA of the CDR3 is TGTGCCAGCAGGTCATCGAACACCGGGGAGCTGTTTTTT.

The chain combines TRBV29-1 with TRBJ2-1, with TRBD1 identical over 11 bases. CDR3 length equals 13 residues. Germline lookup yields CDR1 SQVTM and CDR2 ANQGSEA. The junction had 3 bases not matched to a gene; V was cut back by 6 bases and J by 5 bases. The CDR3 is CSVDRGQNNEQFF. As DNA, the CDR3 is TGCAGCGTGGACAGGGGGCAGAACAATGAGCAGTTCTTC.

The V and J genes are TRBV6-4 and TRBJ1-2, with a tentative D call TRBD1 (5 bases). The germline V gene encodes CDR1 MRHNA and CDR2 SNTAGT. This CDR3 comprises 14 residues. Trimming took off 6 bases at V and 8 bases at J, with 19 bases between the two ends. The CDR3 DNA follows: TGTGCCAGCAGCGCCGGGAGATCGGGGGACGGCTACACCTTC. It codes for CASSAGRSGDGYTF.

The CDR3 is CASSLGGRPYNEQFF. The CDR3 DNA is TGCGCCAGCAGCTTGGGGGGGCGGCCCTACAATGAGCAGTTCTTC. The chain is built from TRBV5-1 and TRBJ2-1; weak D call: TRBD1 (6 bases). Trimming left V 0 bases short and J 2 bases short, with 9 bases between. The CDR3 is 15 residues long. From germline, CDR1 is SGHRS and CDR2 YFSETQ.

The chain carries TRBV7-2 and TRBJ1-1; 7 bases are a match to TRBD1. Trimming at V came to 0 bases and at J to 1 base, leaving 11 bases not matched to a gene. Germline V CDR1 and CDR2: SGHTA, FQGNSA. CDR3 length: 18 amino acids. CDR3 nucleotide sequence: TGTGCCAGCAGCTTAGCTCAGGGATGGGACAGTCAGAACACTGAAGCTTTCTTT. The encoded protein is CASSLAQGWDSQNTEAFF. Filled out from reference TRBV7-2 and TRBJ1-1, the complete variable domain reads GAGVSQSPSNKVTEKGKDVELRCDPISGHTALYWYRQSLGQGLEFLIYFQGNSAPDKSGLPSDRFSAERTGGSVSTLTIQRTQQEDSAVYLCASSLAQGWDSQNTEAFFGQGTRLTVV.

V is TRBV18 and J is TRBJ2-7, with 10 bases fitting TRBD1. CDR1 and CDR2 from the germline V gene are KGHSH and LQKENI. The CDR3 spans 15 residues. The trim removed 3 bases at V and 0 bases at J, leaving 2 bases unmatched. The CDR3 region has the DNA TGTGCCAGCTCACCGGGACAGGGGAGCTCCTACGAGCAGTACTTC. Amino acid sequence: CASSPGQGSSYEQYF.

This clone was seen only a few times. The chain uses TRBV27 and TRBJ1-2; weak D call: TRBD1 (5 bases). The CDR3 totals 17 residues. Germline-derived CDR1 and CDR2 are MNHEY and SMNVEV (reference sequence). Trimming stripped 3 bases from V and 8 bases from J, with 25 bases between. The DNA of the CDR3 is TGTGCCAGCAGTTTCCGAGGCGGGGCCCTGACGGGTGGAGGCTACACCTTC. As protein: CASSFRGGALTGGGYTF.

This CDR3 reads CASSLGFSSGNTIYF. The CDR3 DNA follows: TGTGCCAGCAGCTTGGGCTTTAGCTCTGGAAACACCATATATTTT. The rearrangement links TRBV5-6 to TRBJ1-3; D is undetermined. Trimming stripped 0 bases from V and 0 bases from J, with 7 bases between. This CDR3 is built from 15 residues. Per germline, CDR1 SGHDT and CDR2 YYEEEE.

CDR3 amino acids: CASSSGTSNQPQHF. The CDR3 nucleotides read TGTGCCAGCAGCTCCGGGACTTCCAATCAGCCCCAGCATTTT. The V call is TRBV6-5, the J call TRBJ1-5, with D tentatively TRBD1 (5 bases). This CDR3 is built from 14 residues. Trimming took 6 bases from V and 3 from J, leaving 12 bases between them. Germline CDR1 is MNHEY and CDR2 is SVGAGI.

The chain has TRBV6-1 and TRBJ2-3; D not certain. Trimming cost V 0 bases and J 10 bases, with 14 bases left between them. This CDR3 region has 14 residues. Germline assignment: CDR1 MNHNS and CDR2 SASEGT. CDR3 loop: CASSEALRSLAQYF. DNA of the CDR3: TGTGCCAGCAGTGAAGCTCTTAGGAGTTTGGCGCAGTATTTT.

This clone occurred a few times. The CDR3 sequence: CASSPPRATGQEETQYF. In DNA form, the CDR3 reads TGTGCCAGTAGTCCTCCGAGGGCGACAGGGCAGGAAGAGACCCAGTACTTC. This chain links TRBV19 with TRBJ2-5; 7 bases map to TRBD1. Trimming cost V 5 bases and J 3 bases; bases outside gene matches: 15. The CDR3 has 17 amino acids. Germline CDR1 is LNHDA and CDR2 is SQIVND (reference sequence).

This clone was counted only a few times. V is TRBV30 and J is TRBJ2-4; a possible D gene is TRBD1 (5 bases). Germline V gene data show CDR1 as GTSNPN and CDR2 as SVGIG (reference sequence). The CDR3 spans 15 residues. Trimming left V 3 bases short and J 0 bases short, with 12 bases between. The CDR3 DNA reads TGTGCCTGGAGCAACAGGCTGCTAGCCAAAAACATTCAGTACTTC. Protein: CAWSNRLLAKNIQYF.

The chain carries TRBV15 and TRBJ2-3; D possibly corresponds to TRBD2 (6 bases). The CDR3 contains 16 residues. CDR1 and CDR2 (germline): LNHNV, YYDKDF (reference sequence). V was pared by 5 bases and J by 2 bases, with 17 bases between. The CDR3 nucleotides read TGTGCCACCAGCCGTGGAGCGGGCCCCGACACAGATACGCAGTATTTT. This gives the protein CATSRGAGPDTDTQYF.

As to this clone: The same CDR3 is also encoded by other DNA sequences in this sample. V gene TRBV28 combines with J gene TRBJ1-5; D gene ambiguous. CDR1 and CDR2 from the germline V gene are MDHEN and SYDVKM. Trimming shortened V by 2 bases and J by 2 bases, and 7 bases separated the two germline ends. The CDR3 sequence is 14 residues long. This CDR3 is CASSLGGGNQPQHF. DNA of the CDR3: TGTGCCAGCAGTTTAGGCGGTGGCAATCAGCCCCAGCATTTT. Using reference TRBV28 and TRBJ1-5 for the parts outside the CDR3, the full variable domain is DVKVTQSSRYLVKRTGEKVFLECVQDMDHENMFWYRQDPGLGLRLIYFSYDVKMKEKGDIPEGYSVSREKKERFSLILESASTNQTSMYLCASSLGGGNQPQHFGDGTRLSIL.

J is TRBJ2-5 and V is TRBV9, with D possibly being TRBD1 (6 bases). The V end lost 3 bases, the J end lost 4 bases, and 16 bases lay between the germline ends. The CDR3 contains 15 residues. Looked up from germline, CDR1 is SGDLS and CDR2 is YYNGEE. CDR3 sequence reads: CASSASGTSRETQYF. The CDR3 DNA sequence: TGTGCCAGCAGCGCCTCCGGGACATCGAGAGAGACCCAGTACTTC.

The gene calls are TRBV10-3 and TRBJ2-7, with a possible D match to TRBD2 (6 bases). V lost 4 bases and J 3 bases, leaving 13 bases between the germline ends. Germline V lookup: CDR1 ENHRY, CDR2 SYGVKD. CDR3 size: 14 residues. CDR3 residues: CAISGNPGDYEQYF. The CDR3, as DNA: TGTGCCATCAGTGGGAACCCGGGGGACTACGAGCAGTACTTC.

The chain is built from TRBV7-8 and TRBJ2-3; 7 bases align to TRBD2. The CDR3 is 15 amino acids. Germline lookup yields CDR1 SGHVS and CDR2 FQNEAQ. The V and J ends lost 5 bases and 6 bases, in that order; junction bases with no gene match: 11. CDR3 sequence: CASSPGTTPQDTQYF. CDR3 nucleotide sequence: TGTGCCAGCAGCCCCGGGACTACACCTCAGGATACGCAGTATTTT.

This clone was observed a few times. The V gene is TRBV11-2, the J gene TRBJ2-5, with TRBD2 identical over 10 bases. This CDR3 contains 16 residues. J gave up 0 bases and V 4 bases, and 5 bases lay outside the gene matches. Germline V gene data show CDR1 as SGHAT and CDR2 as FQNNGV. Here the CDR3 DNA reads TGTGCCAGCAGCTGGGGACTAGCGTCGTACCAAGAGACCCAGTACTTC. Its translation: CASSWGLASYQETQYF. Combining the CDR3 with reference TRBV11-2 and TRBJ2-5 gives the whole variable domain EAGVAQSPRYKIIEKRQSVAFWCNPISGHATLYWYQQILGQGPKLLIQFQNNGVVDDSQLPKDRFSAERLKGVDSTLKIQPAKLEDSAVYLCASSWGLASYQETQYFGPGTRLLVL.

The CDR3 here is CASSPQQETQYF. The CDR3 coding sequence is TGTGCCAGCAGCCCACAGCAAGAGACCCAGTACTTC. The chain joins TRBV6-1 to TRBJ2-5, with D unclear. From germline, CDR1 is MNHNS and CDR2 SASEGT. The length of the CDR3 is 12 residues. Trimming stripped 6 bases from V and 2 bases from J, with 7 bases between.